This TCR beta chain was sequenced in a study of CD8+ T cells in alopecia areata. Trimming left V 1 base short and J 5 bases short, with 23 bases between. The CDR3 runs to 19 residues. CDR1 is MGHRA and CDR2 is YSYEKL in the germline V gene. Once RNA had been extracted, it was reverse transcribed into cDNA to act as the sequencing template. Produced via immunoSEQ multiplex PCR; TCRdb's table is partial and in-frame only. The data contain about 23,000 clones, around half of them singletons. There are a few counts of this clone. Its antigen is still unknown. Isolation of CD4+ and CD8+ T cells from PBMCs was achieved by sorting. General study results and limits: Affected lesional scalp, above all in alopecia totalis/universalis, was more clonal than normal scalp. Patients showed less clear TCR sequence sharing than mice, possibly partly because of HLA diversity.

The V gene is TRBV4-1, the J gene TRBJ2-2, with a possible D match to TRBD1 (5 bases). This sequence was found in a human donor with alopecia areata. Sequenced: NKG2D-high CD8+ T cells sorted from blood. CDR3: CASSQAPQGGRKNTGELFF. As DNA, the CDR3 is TGCGCCAGCAGCCAAGCCCCCCAGGGCGGTCGGAAGAATACCGGGGAGCTGTTTTTT.